This entry features one T cell receptor (beta chain) sequence. V was pared by 7 bases and J by 3 bases, with 19 bases between. Per germline, CDR1 SGHAT and CDR2 FQNNGV. The CDR3 is 15 residues long. Combining a sample-barcoded 5' primer with a J-beta primer mix, a second PCR ran for roughly 7 to 12 cycles. TCRdb passed the 5' RACE reads through MiXCR, listing each CDR3 protein once. The repertoire holds 800,000 to 900,000 distinct CDR3 sequences, with around 68% as singletons. This specimen comes from a study of blood T cells in healthy people across ages. What was sequenced was blood. The chain carries TRBV11-2 and TRBJ2-7; a weak D match, TRBD2 (6 bases). This clonotype was sampled from a man aged 25-45 years in good health. CDR3 protein: CASTQRAGILYEQYF. As DNA, the CDR3 is TGTGCCAGCACACAGAGGGCGGGGATCCTCTACGAGCAGTACTTC.